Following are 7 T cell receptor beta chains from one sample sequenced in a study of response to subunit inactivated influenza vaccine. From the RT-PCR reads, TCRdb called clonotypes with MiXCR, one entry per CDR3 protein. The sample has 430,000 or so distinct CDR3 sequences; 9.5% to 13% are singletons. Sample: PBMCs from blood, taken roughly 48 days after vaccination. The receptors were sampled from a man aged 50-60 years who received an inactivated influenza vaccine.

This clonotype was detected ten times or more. The CDR3 is CSARTGDLANYGYTF. The CDR3, as DNA: TGCAGTGCTCGAACAGGGGACTTAGCTAACTATGGCTACACCTTC. This chain joins TRBV20-1 and TRBJ1-2; the match to TRBD1 covers 7 bases. CDR3 length: 15 amino acids. CDR1 and CDR2 from the germline V gene are DFQATT and SNEGSKA (reference sequence). The V segment lost 5 bases and the J segment 0 bases; nucleotides outside the gene matches: 9.

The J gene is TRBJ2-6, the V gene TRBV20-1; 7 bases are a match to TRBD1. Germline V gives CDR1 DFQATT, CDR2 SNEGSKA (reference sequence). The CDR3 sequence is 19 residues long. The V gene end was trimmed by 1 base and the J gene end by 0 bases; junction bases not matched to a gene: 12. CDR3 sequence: CSARGSKTGLTSGANVLTF. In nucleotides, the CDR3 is TGCAGTGCTAGAGGGTCAAAGACAGGGCTTACCTCTGGGGCCAACGTCCTGACTTTC.

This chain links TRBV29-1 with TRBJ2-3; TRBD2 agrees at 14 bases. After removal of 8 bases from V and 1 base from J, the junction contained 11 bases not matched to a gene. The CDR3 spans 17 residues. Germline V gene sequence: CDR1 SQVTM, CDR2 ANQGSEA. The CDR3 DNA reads TGCAGCCTTGTGGGACTAGCGGGGGATTGGGGCACAGATACGCAGTATTTT. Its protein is CSLVGLAGDWGTDTQYF.

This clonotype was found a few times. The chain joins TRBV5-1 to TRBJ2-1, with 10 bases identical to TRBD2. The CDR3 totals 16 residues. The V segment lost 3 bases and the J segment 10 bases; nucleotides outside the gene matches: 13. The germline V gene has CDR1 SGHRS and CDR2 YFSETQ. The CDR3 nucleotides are TGCGCCAGCAGCTCCACCGTGAGCGGGGGGGCCTTAGAGCAGTTCTTC. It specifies CASSSTVSGGALEQFF.

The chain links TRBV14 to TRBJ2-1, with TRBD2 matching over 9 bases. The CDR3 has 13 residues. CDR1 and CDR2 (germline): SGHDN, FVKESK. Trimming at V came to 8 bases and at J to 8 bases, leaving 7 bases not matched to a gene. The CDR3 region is CASARGLAYEQFF. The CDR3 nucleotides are TGTGCCAGCGCCCGAGGACTAGCGTATGAGCAGTTCTTC.

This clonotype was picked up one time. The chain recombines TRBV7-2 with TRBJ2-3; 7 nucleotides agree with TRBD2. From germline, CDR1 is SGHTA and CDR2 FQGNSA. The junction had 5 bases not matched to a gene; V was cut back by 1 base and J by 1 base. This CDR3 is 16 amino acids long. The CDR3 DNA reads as TGTGCCAGCAGCTTAGTGCGGGAGTTCGGCACAGATACGCAGTATTTT. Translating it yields CASSLVREFGTDTQYF.

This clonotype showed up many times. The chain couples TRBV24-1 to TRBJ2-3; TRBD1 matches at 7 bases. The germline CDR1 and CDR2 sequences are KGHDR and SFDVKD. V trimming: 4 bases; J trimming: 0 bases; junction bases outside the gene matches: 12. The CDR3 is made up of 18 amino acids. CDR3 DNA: TGTGCCACCAGTGACAATTACCGGACAGGATCGAGCACAGATACGCAGTATTTT. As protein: CATSDNYRTGSSTDTQYF.